This TCR beta chain was retrieved from a study of CD8+CD57+ T cells in acquired aplastic anemia. This CDR3 has 16 amino acids. With 3 bases removed from V and 1 base from J, the gap between germline ends came to 16 bases. In germline, CDR1 is LNHDA, CDR2 SQIVND (reference sequence). TCR beta VDJ and CDR3 profiling used genomic DNA as template. TCRdb re-analysed the reads in MiXCR, keeping a single row per CDR3 protein. The sample has about 98,000 distinct CDR3 sequences; 55% to 70% are singletons. Only patients with CD8+CD57+ cell expansion on flow cytometry were chosen for sequencing. The sample comprised sorted CD4+, CD8+, or CD8+CD57+ T cells (not recorded which) from PBMCs. The TCR comes from a human donor with aplastic anemia. The rearrangement uses TRBV19 and TRBJ2-7; D possibly corresponds to TRBD1 (6 bases). CDR3 amino acids: CASSMGMGTISYEQYF. The CDR3, as DNA: TGTGCCAGTAGTATGGGGATGGGGACAATTTCCTACGAGCAGTACTTC.